This entry lists 4 T cell receptor beta chains sequenced from one sample in a study of neurological immune-mediated disorders. TCRdb independently ran MiXCR on the 5' RACE reads; one entry per CDR3 protein. There are roughly 50,000 distinct CDR3 sequences in the sample; less than 5% occur only once, and around 6% lies in the top ten. Material: PBMCs. All receptors come from an older woman with multiple sclerosis.

The chain combines TRBV20-1 with TRBJ2-7, with TRBD2 as a possible D gene (6 bases). This CDR3 is built from 13 residues. Trimming removed 7 bases from V and 2 bases from J, with 15 bases in between. Per the germline V gene, CDR1 is DFQATT and CDR2 is SNEGSKA (reference sequence). The CDR3 DNA is TGCAGTGGGCCAGGGAGGAATACCTACGAGCAGTACTTC. It translates to CSGPGRNTYEQYF.

This clonotype was seen more than once but under ten times. V usage is TRBV12-3 or TRBV12-4 and J usage is TRBJ1-2, with 7 bases identical to TRBD1. This CDR3 has 14 amino acids. The junction had 6 bases not matched to a gene; V was cut back by 5 bases and J by 3 bases. CDR3 residues: CASSRNQGDYGYTF. The DNA of the CDR3 is TGTGCCAGCAGTCGAAACCAGGGGGACTATGGCTACACCTTC.

This clonotype was observed many times. The chain joins TRBV3-1 to TRBJ1-2; D possibly corresponds to TRBD1 (6 bases). V lost 9 bases to trimming and J lost 4 bases, with 21 bases between them. This CDR3 has 15 residues. Germline assignment: CDR1 LGHDT and CDR2 YNNKEL (reference sequence). CDR3 loop: CASTGNVVGLYGYTF. For the CDR3, the DNA is TGTGCCAGTACAGGGAACGTAGTGGGGCTCTATGGCTACACCTTC. The full variable domain, with the rest looked up from reference TRBV3-1 and TRBJ1-2, is DTAVSQTPKYLVTQMGNDKSIKCEQNLGHDTMYWYKQDSKKFLKIMFSYNNKELIINETVPNRFSPKSPDKAHLNLHINSLELGDSAVYFCASTGNVVGLYGYTFGSGTRLTVV.

There are many counts of this clonotype. The chain combines TRBV9 with TRBJ2-1; D is possibly TRBD2 (7 bases). Trimming took off 2 bases at V and 2 bases at J, with 11 bases between the two ends. CDR1 is SGDLS and CDR2 is YYNGEE in the germline V gene. CDR3 length: 15 amino acids. The CDR3 here is CASSVGGGAYNEQFF. In DNA, the CDR3 is TGTGCCAGCAGCGTCGGAGGGGGGGCCTACAATGAGCAGTTCTTC.